The 17 T cell receptor beta chains presented below share a single source sample, sequenced in a study of T cell repertoires in cytomegalovirus infection. TCRdb re-analysed the reads in MiXCR, keeping a single row per CDR3 protein. The profile covers about 190,000 distinct CDR3 sequences, with 28% appearing a single time and 30% to 35% taken by the ten largest. Sequencing was carried out using PBMCs. All receptors derive from a human donor in good health (CMV status not recorded). Some clones in this sample may be carry-over from other donors' samples.

The sample holds many counts of this clonotype. The rearrangement uses TRBV3-1 and TRBJ2-6, with D unresolved. Per germline, CDR1 LGHDT and CDR2 YNNKEL (reference sequence). Trimming left V 4 bases short and J 2 bases short, with 12 bases between. This CDR3 is built from 16 residues. CDR3 in amino acids: CASSLQRRTGANVLTF. The CDR3 region has the DNA TGTGCCAGCAGCCTACAAAGGCGGACTGGGGCCAACGTCCTGACTTTC. Looking up the rest from reference TRBV3-1 and TRBJ2-6 gives the full variable domain: DTAVSQTPKYLVTQMGNDKSIKCEQNLGHDTMYWYKQDSKKFLKIMFSYNNKELIINETVPNRFSPKSPDKAHLNLHINSLELGDSAVYFCASSLQRRTGANVLTFGAGSRLTVL.

The chain couples TRBV29-1 to TRBJ1-2; 9 bases fit TRBD1. This CDR3 contains 13 residues. Germline CDR1 is SQVTM and CDR2 is ANQGSEA. Germline trimming cut 7 bases from V and 6 bases from J; bases unmatched to any gene: 9. CDR3: CSGATGGADGYTF. CDR3 sequence (DNA): TGCAGCGGAGCCACAGGGGGCGCTGATGGCTACACCTTC.

This clonotype was seen a few times. This sequence joins TRBV6-2 or TRBV6-3 and TRBJ2-5, with D perhaps matching TRBD2 (6 bases). The V gene lost 2 bases and the J gene lost 0 bases, with 10 bases spanning the gap. CDR1 and CDR2 (germline): MNHEY, SVGEGT. CDR3 size: 15 residues. The chain's CDR3 is CASSYGPGDQETQYF. The DNA for the CDR3 is TGTGCCAGCAGTTACGGCCCGGGGGACCAAGAGACCCAGTACTTC.

This clonotype appeared a few times. V is TRBV4-3 and J is TRBJ1-6, with 8 bases fitting TRBD1. Germline V gives CDR1 LGHNA, CDR2 YSLEER. Trimming took 1 base from V and 8 from J; bases not matched to a gene: 4. The length of the CDR3 is 15 residues. The CDR3 DNA is TGCGCCAGCAGCCAAGTAGTGACAGGGGATTCACCCCTCCACTTT. Translating gives CASSQVVTGDSPLHF.

V and J are TRBV29-1 and TRBJ1-4; 9 nucleotides align to TRBD1. The CDR3 has 13 residues. CDR1 and CDR2 from the germline V gene are SQVTM and ANQGSEA. Trimming at V came to 6 bases and at J to 8 bases, leaving 7 bases not matched to a gene. The CDR3 coding sequence is TGCAGCGTGGGGGACAGGGTAGAAGAAAAACTGTTTTTT. It yields the protein CSVGDRVEEKLFF.

J is TRBJ2-3 and V is TRBV6-4; the match to TRBD2 covers 9 bases. CDR3 size: 14 residues. Germline loops: CDR1 MRHNA, CDR2 SNTAGT. V trimming: 3 bases; J trimming: 4 bases; junction bases outside the gene matches: 2. CDR3 sequence (DNA): TGTGCCAGCAGTGAAGCGGGGGGCTCAGATACGCAGTATTTT. Translating it yields CASSEAGGSDTQYF.

This clonotype was seen a handful of times. The chain has TRBV19 and TRBJ1-1; D is unclear. CDR1 is LNHDA, CDR2 SQIVND, per germline (reference sequence). There are 14 residues in the CDR3. V gave up 6 bases and J gave up 1 base, with 12 bases separating them. CDR3 in amino acids: CASSPRQQNTEAFF. CDR3 coding DNA: TGTGCCAGTAGCCCACGGCAACAGAACACTGAAGCTTTCTTT.

The V and J genes are TRBV29-1 and TRBJ2-7; 7 nucleotides agree with TRBD1. J was trimmed by 1 base and V by 7 bases; bases with no gene match: 4. The CDR3 covers 12 residues. The V gene's germline CDR1 is SQVTM and CDR2 ANQGSEA. This CDR3 reads CSGKGASYEQYF. In DNA form, the CDR3 reads TGCAGCGGTAAGGGGGCTTCCTACGAGCAGTACTTC.

This clonotype was counted at least ten times. This chain joins TRBV4-1 and TRBJ2-5, with D unclear. The CDR3 covers 12 residues. The V and J ends lost 0 bases and 2 bases respectively, with 1 base between them. Germline CDR1 and CDR2: MGHRA and YSYEKL. The DNA of the CDR3 is TGCGCCAGCAGCCAAGATCAAGAGACCCAGTACTTC. It translates to CASSQDQETQYF.

In its sample, this clonotype was seen a few times. The chain carries TRBV5-8 and TRBJ1-1, with D hard to call. The CDR3 runs 13 residues. Per germline, CDR1 SGHTS and CDR2 YDEGEE. Trimming stripped 3 bases from V and 6 bases from J, with 12 bases between. The DNA for the CDR3 is TGTGCCAGCAGCTGGGGAGAATGGGCTGAAGCTTTCTTT. It specifies CASSWGEWAEAFF. Combining the CDR3 with reference TRBV5-8 and TRBJ1-1 gives the whole variable domain EAGVTQSPTHLIKTRGQQATLRCSPISGHTSVYWYQQALGLGLQFLLWYDEGEERNRGNFPPRFSGRQFPNYSSELNVNALELEDSALYLCASSWGEWAEAFFGQGTRLTVV.

This clonotype occurred many times. The V gene is TRBV7-2, the J gene TRBJ2-3; no definite D call. CDR3 length equals 13 residues. Germline V CDR1 and CDR2: SGHTA, FQGNSA. Between the trimmed V and J ends, which lost 1 base and 6 bases, there was a span of 8 bases. CDR3 nucleotide sequence: TGTGCCAGCAGCTTAGAGCAAGGGGATACGCAGTATTTT. Its protein product is CASSLEQGDTQYF.

This clonotype has a handful of counts. This chain's CDR3 is CASSIAGGSTDTQYF. The CDR3 DNA follows: TGTGCCAGTAGTATAGCAGGGGGTAGCACAGATACGCAGTATTTT. J is TRBJ2-3 and V is TRBV19; 7 nucleotides line up with TRBD1. The CDR3 length is 15 residues. J lost 0 bases, V lost 1 base, and 1 base had no gene match. The germline V gene has CDR1 LNHDA and CDR2 SQIVND (reference sequence).

The rearrangement joins TRBV29-1 to TRBJ2-3; perhaps TRBD2 as D (6 bases). Looked up from germline, CDR1 is SQVTM and CDR2 is ANQGSEA. Trimming removed 7 bases at V and 6 bases at J, with 11 bases between. This CDR3 spans 11 amino acids. The CDR3 loop is CSAGEADTQYF. In DNA form, the CDR3 reads TGCAGCGCCGGGGAGGCGGATACGCAGTATTTT.

The table lists this clonotype with a few counts. For the CDR3, the DNA is TGTGCCAGCAGTTCACACGGTCGGCGAAGCAATCAGCCCCAGCATTTT. Translating gives CASSSHGRRSNQPQHF. The rearrangement joins TRBV28 to TRBJ1-5, with D hard to call. V lost 4 bases to trimming and J lost 1 base, with 14 bases between them. Germline values: CDR1 MDHEN, CDR2 SYDVKM. This CDR3 spans 16 amino acids.

This clonotype appeared once. This rearrangement joins TRBV20-1 to TRBJ2-3; tentative D call: TRBD1 (5 bases). V was cut by 1 base and J by 3 bases, with 11 bases left in between. CDR3 length: 14 amino acids. The germline gives CDR1 DFQATT, CDR2 SNEGSKA (reference sequence). CDR3 nucleotide sequence: TGCAGTGCTAGAGGGGGCGGAAATACAGATACGCAGTATTTT. As protein: CSARGGGNTDTQYF.

This clonotype was seen a handful of times. The rearrangement joins TRBV6-2 or TRBV6-3 to TRBJ1-5, with D unresolved. The V gene lost 7 bases and the J gene lost 4 bases, with 29 bases spanning the gap. The CDR3 is made up of 19 amino acids. The germline V gene has CDR1 MNHEY and CDR2 SVGEGT. CDR3 protein: CASTPFILRRPTRNQPQHF. CDR3 nucleotide sequence: TGTGCCAGCACCCCTTTTATCCTCAGACGGCCTACTCGTAATCAGCCCCAGCATTTT.

This clonotype was recorded many times. The V gene is TRBV7-9, the J gene TRBJ2-2; 7 bases are a match to TRBD1. Germline loops: CDR1 SEHNR, CDR2 FQNEAQ (reference sequence). Trimming removed 2 bases from V and 1 base from J; junction bases left unmatched: 7. This CDR3 region has 17 residues. The CDR3 DNA reads as TGTGCCAGCAGCTTAATTGCGACAGGGAAGAACACCGGGGAGCTGTTTTTT. Translated: CASSLIATGKNTGELFF. Filled out from reference TRBV7-9 and TRBJ2-2, the complete variable domain reads DTGVSQNPRHKITKRGQNVTFRCDPISEHNRLYWYRQTLGQGPEFLTYFQNEAQLEKSRLLSDRFSAERPKGSFSTLEIQRTEQGDSAMYLCASSLIATGKNTGELFFGEGSRLTVL.